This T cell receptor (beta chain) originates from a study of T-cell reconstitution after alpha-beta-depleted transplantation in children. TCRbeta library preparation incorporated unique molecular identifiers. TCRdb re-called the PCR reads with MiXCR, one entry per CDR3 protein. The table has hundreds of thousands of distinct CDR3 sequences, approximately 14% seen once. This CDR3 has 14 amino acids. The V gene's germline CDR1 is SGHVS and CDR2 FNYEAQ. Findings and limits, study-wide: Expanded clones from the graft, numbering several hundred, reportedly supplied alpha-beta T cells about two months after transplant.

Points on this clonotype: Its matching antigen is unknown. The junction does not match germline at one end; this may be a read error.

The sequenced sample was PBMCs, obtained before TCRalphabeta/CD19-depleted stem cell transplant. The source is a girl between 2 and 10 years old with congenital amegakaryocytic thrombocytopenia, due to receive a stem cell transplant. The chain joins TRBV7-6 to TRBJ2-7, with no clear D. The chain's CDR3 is CASSLGLAPYELYF. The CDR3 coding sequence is TGTGCCAGCAGCTTAGGCTTAGCCCCCTACGAGCTGTACTTC.